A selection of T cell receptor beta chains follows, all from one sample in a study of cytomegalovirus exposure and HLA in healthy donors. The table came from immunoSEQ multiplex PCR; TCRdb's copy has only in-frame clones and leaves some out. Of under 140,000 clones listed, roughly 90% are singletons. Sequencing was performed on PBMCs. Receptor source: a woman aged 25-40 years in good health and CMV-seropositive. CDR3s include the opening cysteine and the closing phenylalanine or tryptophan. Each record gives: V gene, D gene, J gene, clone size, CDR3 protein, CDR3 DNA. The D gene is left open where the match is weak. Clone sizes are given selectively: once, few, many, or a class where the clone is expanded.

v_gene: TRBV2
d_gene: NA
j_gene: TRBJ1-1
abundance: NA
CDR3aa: CASRGLGLHTEAFF
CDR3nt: TGTGCCAGCAGGGGGTTGGGACTTCACACTGAAGCTTTCTTT

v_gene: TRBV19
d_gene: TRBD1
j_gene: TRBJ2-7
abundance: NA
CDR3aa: CASSIGTGWYEQYF
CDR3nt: TGTGCCAGTAGTATAGGGACAGGGTGGTACGAGCAGTACTTC

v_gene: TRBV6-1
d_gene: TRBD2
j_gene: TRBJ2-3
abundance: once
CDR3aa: CASRGEGRGTDTQYF
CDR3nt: TGTGCCAGCAGGGGGGAGGGCAGGGGCACAGATACGCAGTATTTT

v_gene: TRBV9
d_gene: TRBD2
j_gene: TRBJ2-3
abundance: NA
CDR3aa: CASSATSGGDTDTQYF
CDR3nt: TGTGCCAGCAGTGCGACTAGCGGGGGGGACACAGATACGCAGTATTTT

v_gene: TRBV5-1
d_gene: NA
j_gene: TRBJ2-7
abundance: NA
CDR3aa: CASSLGLVVSYEQYF
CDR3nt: TGCGCCAGCAGCTTGGGACTAGTCGTTTCCTACGAGCAGTACTTC

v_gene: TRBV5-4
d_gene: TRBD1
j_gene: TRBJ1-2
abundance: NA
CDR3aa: CASSHDRGNGYTF
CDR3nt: TGTGCCAGCAGCCACGACAGGGGAAATGGCTACACCTTC

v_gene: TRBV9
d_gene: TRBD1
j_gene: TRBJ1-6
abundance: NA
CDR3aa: CASSVAGTGRNSPLHF
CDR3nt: TGTGCCAGCAGCGTAGCAGGGACAGGGCGGAATTCACCCCTCCACTTT

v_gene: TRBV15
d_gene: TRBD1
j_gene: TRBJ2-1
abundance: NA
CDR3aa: CATSREARGYEQFF
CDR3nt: TGTGCCACCAGCAGAGAGGCCAGGGGGTATGAGCAGTTCTTC

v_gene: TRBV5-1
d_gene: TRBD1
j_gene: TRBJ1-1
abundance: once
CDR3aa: CASSLTGTGGTEAFF
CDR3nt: TGCGCCAGCAGCTTAACCGGGACAGGGGGGACTGAAGCTTTCTTT

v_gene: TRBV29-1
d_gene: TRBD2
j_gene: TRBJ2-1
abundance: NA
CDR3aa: CSVESGGAYNEQFF
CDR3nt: TGCAGCGTTGAGAGCGGGGGGGCCTACAATGAGCAGTTCTTC

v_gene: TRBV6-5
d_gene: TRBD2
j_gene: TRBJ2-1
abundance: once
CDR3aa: CASRLAGVYNEQFF
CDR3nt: TGTGCCAGCCGGCTAGCGGGGGTCTACAATGAGCAGTTCTTC

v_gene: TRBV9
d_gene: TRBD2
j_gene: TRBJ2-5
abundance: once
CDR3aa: CASSAPAGGQETQYF
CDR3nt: TGTGCCAGCAGCGCCCCGGCCGGGGGGCAAGAGACCCAGTACTTC

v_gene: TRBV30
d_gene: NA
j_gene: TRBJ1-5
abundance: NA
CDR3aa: CAWSGQDNQPQHF
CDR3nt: TGTGCCTGGAGTGGACAGGACAATCAGCCCCAGCATTTT

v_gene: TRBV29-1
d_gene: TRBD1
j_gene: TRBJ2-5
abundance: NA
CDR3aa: CSAGDRGETQYF
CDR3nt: TGCAGCGCCGGGGACAGGGGAGAGACCCAGTACTTC

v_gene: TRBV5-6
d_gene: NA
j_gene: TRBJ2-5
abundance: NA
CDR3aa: CASSPMGVIQETQYF
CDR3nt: TGTGCCAGCAGCCCGATGGGAGTGATTCAAGAGACCCAGTACTTC

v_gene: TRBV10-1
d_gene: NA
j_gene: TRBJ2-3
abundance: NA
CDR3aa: CVLARESTDTQYF
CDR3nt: TGCGTCCTTGCACGGGAGAGCACAGATACGCAGTATTTT

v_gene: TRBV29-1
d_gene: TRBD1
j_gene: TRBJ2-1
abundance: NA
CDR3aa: CSGWARDSRYNEQFF
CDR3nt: TGCAGCGGTTGGGCCCGGGACAGCCGCTACAATGAGCAGTTCTTC

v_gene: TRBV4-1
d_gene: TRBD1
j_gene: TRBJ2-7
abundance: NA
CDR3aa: CASSLGTGGYYEQYF
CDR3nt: TGCGCCAGCAGCCTCGGGACAGGGGGCTATTACGAGCAGTACTTC

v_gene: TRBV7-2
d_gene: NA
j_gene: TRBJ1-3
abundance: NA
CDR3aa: CASSYDRPYPSGNTIYF
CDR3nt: TGTGCCAGCAGCTACGACAGGCCCTACCCCTCTGGAAACACCATATATTTT

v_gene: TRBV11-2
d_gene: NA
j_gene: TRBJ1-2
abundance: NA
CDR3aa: CASSLGLAYGYTF
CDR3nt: TGTGCCAGCAGCTTAGGTTTGGCCTATGGCTACACCTTC

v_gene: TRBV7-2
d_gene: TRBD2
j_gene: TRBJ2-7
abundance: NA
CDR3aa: CASSFSGGIYEQYF
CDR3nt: TGTGCCAGCAGCTTCAGCGGGGGTATTTACGAGCAGTACTTC